The rows below give T cell receptor beta chains drawn from one sample of a study of early T cells in non-severe SARS-CoV-2 infection. TCRdb re-called the 5' RACE reads through MiXCR, storing one row per CDR3 protein. There are tens of thousands of distinct CDR3 sequences in the sample; 14% occur only once, and roughly 6% lies in the top ten. The material sequenced was whole blood. These receptors were obtained from an adult who was a healthcare worker with PCR-confirmed SARS-CoV-2 infection or an uninfected control (not recorded which). Both conserved end residues are part of each CDR3. Fields, in order: V gene, J gene, clone size, D gene, CDR3 protein. A D gene is named only where the DNA matches it firmly. The size of a clone is reported for some rows only, either as once, few or many, or as a class for expanded clones.

TRBV4-2	TRBJ2-1	NA	TRBD2	CASSQRGTSGAPSNEQFF
TRBV5-6	TRBJ1-2	few	TRBD1	CASSLKAGGRVYGYTF
TRBV7-2	TRBJ2-5	NA	TRBD2	CASSFDPGGPQTQYF
TRBV20-1	TRBJ1-6	many	NA	CSATRGEGRGSPLHF
TRBV24-1	TRBJ2-4	NA	NA	CATSDFARRGAKNIQYF
TRBV4-1	TRBJ2-7	NA	TRBD1	CASSPQGPSYEQYF
TRBV6-5	TRBJ1-2	NA	NA	CASSVGAGYGYTF
TRBV7-9	TRBJ2-2	many	NA	CASSQADGGELFF
TRBV3-1	TRBJ1-5	few	NA	CASSQDAGSYQPQHF
TRBV4-1	TRBJ2-5	NA	NA	CASSQSSGTIQETQYF
TRBV29-1	TRBJ1-1	few	NA	CSVGHLNTEAFF
TRBV29-1	TRBJ1-5	few	TRBD1	CSVQGQGGNQPQHF
TRBV29-1	TRBJ1-1	NA	NA	CSVSNTRSNTEAFF
TRBV11-2	TRBJ2-3	few	NA	CASSPGTSTDTQYF
TRBV10-3	TRBJ2-3	many	TRBD1	CAISESRQGAGDTQYF
TRBV5-1	TRBJ2-5	few	NA	CASSPYRTVQETQYF
TRBV12-3/TRBV12-4	TRBJ2-6	few	NA	CASSLGGGPGANVLTF
TRBV7-2	TRBJ1-3	many	NA	CASSGVPGNTIYF
TRBV5-1	TRBJ1-1	NA	NA	CASRTTTEAFF
TRBV5-1	TRBJ1-6	few	NA	CASSLAGTSSYNSPLHF
TRBV12-3/TRBV12-4	TRBJ1-5	many	NA	CASSRDGSNQPQHF
TRBV28	TRBJ2-2	few	NA	CASSLPTRRYTGELFF
TRBV10-3	TRBJ1-2	many	NA	CAISEQSSYGYTF
TRBV28	TRBJ2-1	few	NA	CASSLMDASSYNEQFF
TRBV7-2	TRBJ2-3	NA	TRBD2	CASSLAASGGASTDTQYF
TRBV30	TRBJ1-4	NA	TRBD1	CAWRRGRQKKLFF
TRBV28	TRBJ2-7	few	TRBD2	CASSTPGVAGGREQYF
TRBV29-1	TRBJ2-7	NA	TRBD1	CSVALGRGSYEQYF
TRBV7-9	TRBJ1-2	few	TRBD1	CASNRQGGGYTF
TRBV29-1	TRBJ2-7	few	NA	CSAGTVEQYF
TRBV28	TRBJ1-1	few	TRBD1	CASSPPSGGNTEAFF
TRBV6-5	TRBJ2-4	NA	TRBD2	CASMAGGLNIQYF
TRBV10-3	TRBJ1-6	many	NA	CAISPTQGNSPLHF
TRBV27	TRBJ2-3	many	NA	CASSIRPSQVLTDTQYF
TRBV2	TRBJ1-6	NA	TRBD1	CASSEGDRGTAYNSPLHF
TRBV29-1	TRBJ2-5	NA	NA	CSVEITGQETQYF
TRBV20-1	TRBJ2-2	many	TRBD2	CSASQSGGRTGELFF
TRBV7-6	TRBJ1-4	NA	NA	CASSPRVGSEKLFF
TRBV11-2	TRBJ2-5	many	NA	CASSPRTDQETQYF
TRBV12-5	TRBJ2-2	few	NA	CASGGPNTGELFF
TRBV6-6	TRBJ2-3	few	TRBD2	CASSYTSGGAADTQYF
TRBV9	TRBJ1-1	NA	NA	CASRRGNPNTEAFF
TRBV18	TRBJ1-1	many	NA	CASSYPRAGGTEAFF
TRBV5-4	TRBJ2-4	many	NA	CASSEDLSIQYF
TRBV4-1	TRBJ2-7	NA	NA	CASSQEYAGATYEQYF
TRBV28	TRBJ2-7	NA	NA	CASGRGAYEQYF
TRBV7-2	TRBJ2-3	NA	NA	CASSLRGAVTDTQYF
TRBV9	TRBJ2-3	NA	NA	CASSAGVGGGTDTQYF
TRBV12-3/TRBV12-4	TRBJ1-5	many	TRBD1	CASSGTGNQPQHF
TRBV9	TRBJ2-3	NA	NA	CASSVARGSTDTQYF
TRBV29-1	TRBJ2-3	few	TRBD2	CSGGGETDTQYF
TRBV29-1	TRBJ1-4	once	TRBD1	CSVEERGTGGNEKLFF
TRBV20-1	TRBJ2-1	few	TRBD2	CSARAPSGGLDPQFF
TRBV9	TRBJ2-3	few	TRBD2	CASSVRTSRTDTQYF
TRBV10-3	TRBJ1-4	NA	NA	CAISEGGTHEKLFF